This is a list of T cell receptor beta chains from one sample in a study of blood T cell repertoires in COVID-19. Data came from immunoSEQ multiplex PCR; TCRdb stores just in-frame clones and leaves some out. The table shows a few hundred thousand clones, with 85% to 90% occurring only once. Sequencing used peripheral blood. Receptor source: a woman aged 40 to 50 with acute or convalescent COVID-19. Both conserved end residues are trimmed from each CDR3.

v_call	j_call	cdr3_aa
TRBV11-2	TRBJ2-1	ASSLSSGGRVTNEQF
TRBV27	TRBJ2-4	ASSRSASGTKNIQY
TRBV4-1	TRBJ1-3	ASSQEDSFSGNTIY
TRBV5-1	TRBJ1-2	ASSLGGQGYGYT
TRBV2	TRBJ1-1	ASTPQGGDTEAF
TRBV15	TRBJ1-4	ATSRRLIIATNEKLF
TRBV5-1	TRBJ1-4	ASSSGRGQTATNEKLF
TRBV4-1	TRBJ1-6	ASSQGPTGQNSPLH
TRBV7-3	TRBJ1-1	ASSWGGSNTEAF
TRBV7-2	TRBJ1-2	ASSLVAGNYGYT
TRBV12-3/TRBV12-4	TRBJ1-2	ASRRNYGYT
TRBV30	TRBJ1-4	AWSGYRELF
TRBV4-1	TRBJ1-1	ASSQEGGGEAF
TRBV29-1	TRBJ1-4	SGKGGGTDGEKLF
TRBV5-6	TRBJ1-2	ASSLARGANYGYT
TRBV6-2/TRBV6-3	TRBJ1-2	ASSYRARAYGYT
TRBV6-5	TRBJ1-1	ASGIAWVSTEAF
TRBV30	TRBJ1-4	AWLWNEKLF
TRBV5-4	TRBJ2-3	ASSSPGGTKPITDTQY
TRBV4-1	TRBJ1-2	ASSQAKGGDYGYT
TRBV4-1	TRBJ2-3	ASSQAGTGRPDTQY
TRBV24-1	TRBJ1-2	ATSDTGTGYYGYT
TRBV25-1	TRBJ1-2	ASSEIGPSTGFGYT
TRBV3-1/TRBV3-2	TRBJ1-2	ASSQGTGDRYGYT
TRBV6-5	TRBJ1-2	ASNRQGGGYGYT
TRBV29-1	TRBJ1-5	SVATGDPNQPQH
TRBV19	TRBJ1-2	ASKSHRLGADGYT
TRBV10-2	TRBJ2-2	ASSESEGPGIVLQANTGELF
TRBV9	TRBJ1-2	ASSVGRVLSPYGYT
TRBV5-1	TRBJ1-1	ASSLVAGGANTEAF
TRBV2	TRBJ1-1	ASSDGRGNTEAF
TRBV5-6	TRBJ1-6	ASSLNGGSYNSPLH
TRBV5-5	TRBJ1-2	ASTRTGSIDYGYT